What follows describes a single T cell receptor beta chain. Germline CDR1 reads MNHNY; CDR2 reads SVGAGI (reference sequence). The CDR3 totals 13 residues. Trimming pared 2 bases from V and 5 bases from J, leaving 9 bases between. This sample was included in a study of CD8 T cells in Susac syndrome. Reverse transcription of roughly 0.5 to 1 ug RNA was carried out with random hexamers. Via MiXCR, TCRdb re-called the immunoSEQ multiplex PCR reads, giving one row per CDR3 protein. The data contain approximately 190,000 distinct CDR3 sequences, roughly 92% of them seen just once; the ten biggest clones take up 0.09% to 0.12%.

The genes are TRBV6-6 and TRBJ2-5, with unresolved D. The sequenced sample was CD4+ T cells from PBMCs. The source of this sequence is a human donor in good health. CDR3 protein: CASSYGTRETQYF. For the CDR3, the DNA is TGTGCCAGCAGTTACGGAACGCGTGAGACCCAGTACTTC.